Presented here are 16 T cell receptor beta chains from one specimen sequenced in a study of blood T cell repertoires in COVID-19. The table came from immunoSEQ multiplex PCR; TCRdb's copy has only in-frame clones and leaves some out. The sample holds tens of thousands of clones, approximately 79% seen once. Source material: peripheral blood. The receptors come from a man between 70 and 80 years old with COVID-19, enrolled during active disease.

The chain links TRBV6-2 or TRBV6-3 to TRBJ1-2; D unresolved. With 0 bases removed from V and 8 bases from J, the gap between germline ends came to 13 bases. This CDR3 has 14 residues. Germline CDR1 and CDR2: MNHEY and SVGEGT. Here the CDR3 reads CASSYSWIEVGYTF. CDR3 nucleotide sequence: TGTGCCAGCAGTTACTCGTGGATCGAGGTCGGCTACACCTTC.

In this sample, this clone turned up a few times. The chain carries TRBV9 and TRBJ2-1, with 8 bases aligning to TRBD2. CDR3 length: 15 amino acids. Germline lookup yields CDR1 SGDLS and CDR2 YYNGEE. J was trimmed by 8 bases and V by 0 bases; bases with no gene match: 7. DNA for the CDR3: TGTGCCAGCAGCGTAGTAGCGGGATTGGGGGATGAGCAGTTCTTC. Encoded protein: CASSVVAGLGDEQFF.

This clone was counted once. The gene calls are TRBV5-6 and TRBJ2-7, with D possibly being TRBD1 (6 bases). Germline V CDR1 and CDR2: SGHDT, YYEEEE. This CDR3 is built from 14 residues. V was trimmed by 2 bases and J by 3 bases, leaving 12 bases between them. CDR3 DNA sequence: TGTGCCAGCAGCTTTGGGCAGGGGTTCTACGAGCAGTACTTC. This sequence encodes CASSFGQGFYEQYF. Drawing the rest from reference TRBV5-6 and TRBJ2-7, the complete variable domain is DAGVTQSPTHLIKTRGQQVTLRCSPKSGHDTVSWYQQALGQGPQFIFQYYEEEERQRGNFPDRFSGHQFPNYSSELNVNALLLGDSALYLCASSFGQGFYEQYFGPGTRLTVT.

This chain connects TRBV14 to TRBJ1-2; TRBD1 aligns across 10 bases. The ends lost 4 bases at V and 4 bases at J; junction bases unmatched: 6. CDR1 is SGHDN and CDR2 is FVKESK in the germline V gene. This CDR3 is built from 15 residues. As DNA, the CDR3 is TGTGCCAGCAGCCGACAGGGGGCTGAGTTCTATGGCTACACCTTC. This encodes CASSRQGAEFYGYTF.

V usage is TRBV4-1 and J usage is TRBJ2-5; D not certain. The V end lost 2 bases, the J end lost 4 bases, and 11 bases lay between the germline ends. The CDR3 is 14 residues long. The V gene's germline CDR1 is MGHRA and CDR2 YSYEKL. The CDR3 protein is CASSQLRRGETQYF. In DNA, the CDR3 is TGCGCCAGCAGCCAACTTAGGCGCGGAGAGACCCAGTACTTC.

Note on this clone: The same CDR3 arises from other DNA sequences in this sample as well. The rearrangement uses TRBV28 and TRBJ1-2, with D perhaps matching TRBD1 (6 bases). From germline, CDR1 is MDHEN and CDR2 SYDVKM. CDR3 size: 14 residues. The V and J ends lost 2 bases and 4 bases respectively, with 11 bases between them. Written as DNA, the CDR3 is TGTGCCAGCAGTTTAGGGCAGGGGAGCTATGGCTACACCTTC. Residues: CASSLGQGSYGYTF.

This clone was seen a handful of times. This chain joins TRBV9 and TRBJ2-5, with D perhaps matching TRBD2 (6 bases). This CDR3 spans 18 amino acids. The V end lost 3 bases, the J end lost 8 bases, and 29 bases lay between the germline ends. Germline V gives CDR1 SGDLS, CDR2 YYNGEE. CDR3 loop: CASSGSARSGTVGGTQYF. The CDR3 coding sequence is TGTGCCAGCAGCGGTAGTGCCCGCTCCGGGACTGTCGGTGGTACCCAGTACTTC.

This clone was observed a few times. The chain couples TRBV5-1 to TRBJ2-1, with TRBD2 identical over 16 bases. The CDR3 has 17 residues. CDR1 and CDR2 (germline): SGHRS, YFSETQ. With V trimmed by 4 bases and J by 2 bases, 3 bases remained unmatched. CDR3 residues: CASSPGTSGRAYNEQFF. The CDR3 DNA sequence: TGCGCCAGCAGCCCGGGGACTAGCGGGAGGGCCTACAATGAGCAGTTCTTC.

This sequence joins TRBV6-2 or TRBV6-3 and TRBJ2-7; D might be TRBD2 (6 bases). Germline V CDR1 and CDR2: MNHEY, SVGEGT. V shed 0 bases and J shed 4 bases, with 13 bases lying between them. The CDR3 totals 15 residues. CDR3 sequence: CASSYSPGGNYEQYF. DNA for the CDR3: TGTGCCAGCAGTTACTCGCCGGGCGGGAATTACGAGCAGTACTTC.

In the case of this clone: The junction does not match germline at one end; this may be a read error. V is TRBV11-1 and J is TRBJ2-5, with TRBD2 identical over 10 bases. This CDR3 spans 15 amino acids. CDR1 and CDR2 (germline): SGHAT, FQDESV (reference sequence). This chain's CDR3 is CASSVAGGIQETQYF. In DNA, the CDR3 is TGTGCCAGCAGCGTAGCGGGAGGCATCCAAGAGACCCAGTACTTC.

This chain links TRBV18 with TRBJ2-7; weak D call: TRBD2 (6 bases). Per the germline V gene, CDR1 is KGHSH and CDR2 is LQKENI. CDR3 size: 16 residues. With 3 bases removed from V and 3 bases from J, the gap between germline ends came to 18 bases. For the CDR3, the DNA is TGTGCCAGCTCACCGGGACTTCCCAAAAATAACTACGAGCAGTACTTC. It codes for CASSPGLPKNNYEQYF. Combining the CDR3 with reference TRBV18 and TRBJ2-7 gives the whole variable domain NAGVMQNPRHLVRRRGQEARLRCSPMKGHSHVYWYRQLPEEGLKFMVYLQKENIIDESGMPKERFSAEFPKEGPSILRIQQVVRGDSAAYFCASSPGLPKNNYEQYFGPGTRLTVT.

The V call is TRBV18, the J call TRBJ1-5; D remains unclear. This CDR3 region has 16 residues. Germline CDR1 is KGHSH and CDR2 is LQKENI. V was cut by 3 bases and J by 2 bases, with 14 bases left in between. CDR3: CASSPPGTRGNQPQHF. In nucleotides, the CDR3 is TGTGCCAGCTCACCCCCGGGAACTCGAGGCAATCAGCCCCAGCATTTT.

This chain links TRBV5-6 with TRBJ2-1; 7 bases agree with TRBD2. The germline CDR1 and CDR2 sequences are SGHDT and YYEEEE. The V segment lost 6 bases and the J segment 4 bases; nucleotides outside the gene matches: 7. CDR3 size: 14 residues. The CDR3 DNA follows: TGTGCCAGCATGCGGGCTAGCGGATACAATGAGCAGTTCTTC. This gives the protein CASMRASGYNEQFF.

This chain connects TRBV5-6 to TRBJ1-3, with D possibly being TRBD1 (5 bases). CDR3 length: 15 amino acids. V lost 4 bases and J lost 0, with 11 bases in between. The germline V gene has CDR1 SGHDT and CDR2 YYEEEE. CDR3 sequence reads: CASSRDRYSGNTIYF. The CDR3 nucleotides read TGTGCCAGCAGCAGAGACAGATACTCTGGAAACACCATATATTTT.

The chain is built from TRBV6-1 and TRBJ1-5; D not certain. This CDR3 has 17 residues. Deletions cut 1 base from V and 4 bases from J, with 17 bases between. Germline values: CDR1 MNHNS, CDR2 SASEGT. CDR3 sequence reads: CASSEVPTASGNQPQHF. The CDR3 DNA reads TGTGCCAGCAGTGAAGTGCCGACGGCTAGCGGTAATCAGCCCCAGCATTTT.

In its sample, this clone was seen once. The chain joins TRBV7-2 to TRBJ2-3; D not resolved. The germline V gene has CDR1 SGHTA and CDR2 FQGNSA. Trimming pared 5 bases from V and 6 bases from J, leaving 12 bases between. This CDR3 region has 13 residues. This CDR3 is CASSLHGADTQYF. The DNA of the CDR3 is TGTGCCAGCAGCCTGCACGGTGCGGATACGCAGTATTTT.